This record concerns one TCR beta chain sequence. Its antigen is not yet known. The record originates from a study of monozygotic twins with inflammatory bowel disease (dated by TCRdb to the late 2010s). Regarding the study in general: The complete study included about 30 monozygotic twin pairs: 19 IBD-discordant Danish pairs and nine German pairs, of which four were IBD-concordant and five were IBD-discordant. Disease-associated traits were sought mainly through comparisons between IBD patients and their genetically identical healthy co-twins within discordant pairs. Each individual had, on average, about 151 000 unique TCRalpha sequences and 181 000 unique TCRbeta sequences available for analysis.

From each donor, an approximately 2.5 ml peripheral blood sample was collected into PAXgene tubes and kept at -80 degrees C. Without T cell sorting, total RNA was isolated from whole blood using the PAXgene blood miRNA kit on an automated QIAcube. Deep TCRalpha and TCRbeta repertoire profiling with unique molecular barcoding was performed on peripheral blood of monozygotic twin pairs concordant or discordant for inflammatory bowel disease. Smoking habits were recorded for all twin pairs, and each individual was classified as a current, former or never smoker. Overall study results and their limits: Repertoire similarity did not differ between concordant and discordant twins, possibly due to limited statistical power. Differing immunosuppressive treatments among patients may have added background noise and inter-individual variability to the repertoires. Fewer clonotypes were shared with other individuals by IBD patients than by healthy twins, most markedly in patients showing signs of disease activity. Distinction between different T cell subtypes could not be achieved in the analysis. The results gave no support for a single strong signal or clonotype linked to IBD. IBD patients had lower TCRbeta repertoire diversity, measured by the inverse Simpson index, than their healthy co-twins.

The method was 5' RACE. For each TCR library, around 3,500 ng of total RNA was used. For each sample, cDNA synthesis with SMARTScribe reverse transcriptase was split into eight separate reactions. Unique molecular identifiers containing a 6-nucleotide sample barcode were introduced through template switching during cDNA synthesis. TCRalpha and TCRbeta cDNA was amplified in two nested PCRs of roughly 16 and 10 cycles, and bead purification was carried out after each PCR. Before amplification, the cDNA was treated with uracil DNA-glycosylase and purified using the QIAquick PCR purification kit. In the second PCR, Illumina TruSeq-compatible adapters and sample-specific barcodes were added. TapeStation and Qubit were used to check library quality and concentration, and 4.5 to 6 ng of each library was pooled. Pooled libraries were sequenced on an Illumina HiSeq2500 single-index Rapid Run with 2 x 100 bp reads and custom sequencing primers. Per the source publication's procedure: MiGEC version 1.2.6 was used for UMI-based consensus assembly to correct PCR and sequencing errors. MiXCR version 2.1.1 handled V(D)J alignment, clonotype assembly and CDR3 extraction. To normalise gene usage, clonotype sharing and MAIT/NKT TCR abundance, the top 1000, 10 000 and 20 000 clonotypes in each sample were analysed. After downsampling to 27 000 UMIs, diversity was calculated as the inverse Simpson index using the vegan R package. Statistical testing used paired Mann-Whitney U tests on the discordant twin pairs and applied Benjamini-Hochberg correction for multiple testing. Following reprocessing of the reads by TCRdb, the data hold one row per CDR3 protein sequence and no DNA is available. It is TCRdb's table, rather than the study itself, that gives the V and J calls and clone size. For this sample, the table gives approximately 400,000 distinct CDR3 sequences. The ten largest clones add up to roughly 2.6% of the sample.

Sequencing was carried out using blood. This receptor was identified in a human donor with ulcerative colitis or Crohn's disease, or a healthy co-twin of an affected twin (not recorded which).

The CDR3 reads as follows: CASSRLRVNTEAFF. The chain is encoded by TRBV19 joined to TRBJ1-1. From its cysteine to its phenylalanine, the CDR3 spans 14 amino acids. This entry has no DNA. The CDR1 and CDR2 encoded by the germline V gene (reference sequence) are LNHDA and SQIVND.